These T cell receptor beta chains were read from a single sample in a study of blood T cell repertoires in COVID-19. Data came from immunoSEQ multiplex PCR; TCRdb stores just in-frame clones and leaves some out. The top ten clones hold 9.5% to 13% of a sample with tens of thousands of clones, around 86% of them seen once. Input material: peripheral blood. The receptors were gathered from a man between 65 and 85 years old with active or convalescent COVID-19. Both conserved end residues are part of each CDR3. Fields, in order: clone size, V gene, J gene, D gene, CDR3 DNA, CDR3 protein. D genes are given only for firm matches. Clone size, where shown, is once, few, many, or a class for clones that have expanded.

NA	TRBV5-6	TRBJ1-2	NA	TGTGCCAGCATCCCTCGGTATTATGGCTACACCTTC	CASIPRYYGYTF
NA	TRBV27	TRBJ1-6	TRBD1	TGTGCCAGCAGTTTTGGAGGGACAGGGATGAATTCACCCCTCCACTTT	CASSFGGTGMNSPLHF
few	TRBV6-2/TRBV6-3	TRBJ2-7	NA	TGTGCCAGCAGTCAGGCCTACGAGCAGTACTTC	CASSQAYEQYF
NA	TRBV7-2	TRBJ2-2	NA	TGTGCCAGCAGCCCAAGGCGGAGGACGAACACCGGGGAGCTGTTTTTT	CASSPRRRTNTGELFF
NA	TRBV3-1/TRBV3-2	TRBJ2-7	TRBD2	TGTGCCAGCAGCCAATTAGCGGGGGAGCAGTACTTC	CASSQLAGEQYF
NA	TRBV4-3	TRBJ1-2	TRBD1	TGCGCCAGCAGCCAAGCGACCGGGACAGGTCACTACACCTTC	CASSQATGTGHYTF
NA	TRBV9	TRBJ1-4	TRBD1	TGTGCCAGCAGCCCCGGACAGGGTACTAATGAAAAACTGTTTTTT	CASSPGQGTNEKLFF
NA	TRBV10-3	TRBJ2-7	NA	TGTGCCATCAGTACAAACTACGAGCAGTACTTC	CAISTNYEQYF
NA	TRBV28	TRBJ1-2	TRBD1	TGTGCCAGCAGTTCAGGCCACAGGGGGCTCGGCTACACCTTC	CASSSGHRGLGYTF
NA	TRBV5-5	TRBJ2-6	NA	TGTGCCAGCAACCCGGGGTTAGAGTTTGGGGCCAACGTCCTGACTTTC	CASNPGLEFGANVLTF
NA	TRBV18	TRBJ2-5	NA	TGTGCCAGCTCCCGGTCCCCAGGGAACCAAGAGACCCAGTACTTC	CASSRSPGNQETQYF
once	TRBV3-1/TRBV3-2	TRBJ2-5	NA	TGTGCCAGCAGCCATCTGCAGGGGCTGGGGCAAGAGACCCAGTACTTC	CASSHLQGLGQETQYF
NA	TRBV12-3/TRBV12-4	TRBJ2-7	TRBD2	TGTGCCAGCGGGGGGGGACCCTACGAGCAGTACTTC	CASGGGPYEQYF
NA	TRBV27	TRBJ1-5	NA	TGTGCCAGCAGCCCTGTTGACAAACGCAATCAGCCCCAGCATTTT	CASSPVDKRNQPQHF
NA	TRBV3-1/TRBV3-2	TRBJ2-5	NA	TGTGCCAGCACCATTACGGGACTGGAGGAGACCCAGTACTTC	CASTITGLEETQYF
NA	TRBV5-1	TRBJ2-7	TRBD1	TGCGCCAGCAGGGATACGGGCAGGGGGCCCGAGCAGTACTTC	CASRDTGRGPEQYF
NA	TRBV28	TRBJ2-7	TRBD1	TGTGCCAGCAGCCTAGGACAGGGGGTCTACGAGCAGTACTTC	CASSLGQGVYEQYF
few	TRBV10-3	TRBJ2-7	NA	TGTGCCACCGTCGAGGGGGAGTCTAGGTACGAGCAGTACTTC	CATVEGESRYEQYF
NA	TRBV3-1/TRBV3-2	TRBJ2-7	TRBD2	TGTGCCAGCAGCCAAGCGGGAGGAAACGAGCAGTACTTC	CASSQAGGNEQYF
NA	TRBV30	TRBJ2-3	TRBD2	TGTGCCTGGAGTCGGGGGCGGGGGGGAGATACGCAGTATTTT	CAWSRGRGGDTQYF
NA	TRBV7-9	TRBJ2-3	NA	TGTGCCAGCAGCTTCTCTCAGGGCACAGATACGCAGTATTTT	CASSFSQGTDTQYF
NA	TRBV7-9	TRBJ2-5	NA	TGTGCCAGCAGCTTATCCGGGGAGGAGACCCAGTACTTC	CASSLSGEETQYF
few	TRBV5-5	TRBJ1-3	NA	TGTGCCAGCAGCTTCGGGACAAACTCTGGAAACACCATATATTTT	CASSFGTNSGNTIYF
NA	TRBV28	TRBJ1-2	NA	TGTGCCAGCAGTTCAGGTCTCCTTTACTATGGCTACACCTTC	CASSSGLLYYGYTF
NA	TRBV24-1	TRBJ2-1	TRBD2	TGTGCCACCAGCGCGGATGGGGAGCGGGGCCGTACTGAGCAGTTCTTC	CATSADGERGRTEQFF
NA	TRBV5-1	TRBJ2-7	NA	TGCGCCAGCAGCTTGGCCGCCGGGGGAGCTCCTAACGAGCAGTACTTC	CASSLAAGGAPNEQYF
NA	TRBV3-1/TRBV3-2	TRBJ2-3	TRBD2	TGTGCCAGCAGCCAGACTAGCGGGAGGGTTACGCAGTATTTT	CASSQTSGRVTQYF
NA	TRBV12-3/TRBV12-4	TRBJ2-5	NA	TGTGCCAGCAGTCGACAGGTTGGGGAGACCCAGTACTTC	CASSRQVGETQYF
NA	TRBV27	TRBJ1-1	NA	TGTGCCAGCAGTTTCCTCACCGGGAACACTGAAGCTTTCTTT	CASSFLTGNTEAFF
NA	TRBV7-9	TRBJ1-6	NA	TGTGCCAGCAGCCTTTTTCATTCACCCCTCCACTTT	CASSLFHSPLHF
NA	TRBV6-5	TRBJ2-7	NA	TGTGCCAGCAGTTACCCCGTTGCGGCTCTTCCCTACGAGCAGTACTTC	CASSYPVAALPYEQYF
few	TRBV25-1	TRBJ1-4	TRBD1	TGTGCCAGCAGCCCCGGGACAGGGGATGAAAAACTGTTTTTT	CASSPGTGDEKLFF
once	TRBV6-2/TRBV6-3	TRBJ2-7	NA	TGTGCCAGCAGTTACCCCATTTCCCTACCCTACGAGCAGTACTTC	CASSYPISLPYEQYF
NA	TRBV4-1	TRBJ1-3	NA	TGCGCCAGCAGCCAAGAAGAGGTTAGGAAATTAGGAAACACCATATATTTT	CASSQEEVRKLGNTIYF
NA	TRBV11-1	TRBJ1-1	NA	TGTGCCAGCAGCTCGGACAGAAACACTGAAGCTTTCTTT	CASSSDRNTEAFF
NA	TRBV6-6	TRBJ1-5	NA	TGTGCCAGCAGTTCCGCCCTAGGGGCGCCCCAGCATTTT	CASSSALGAPQHF
NA	TRBV3-1/TRBV3-2	TRBJ2-1	TRBD2	TGTGCCAGCAGCCAACAACTAGCGGGAGGTGAGCAGTTCTTC	CASSQQLAGGEQFF
NA	TRBV7-9	TRBJ1-5	NA	TGTGCCAGCAGCTTATCCGATAACTTTCAGCCCCAGCATTTT	CASSLSDNFQPQHF
NA	TRBV11-2	TRBJ2-1	TRBD2	TGTGCCAGCAGCTTTGGACTAGCGGGAGGGTACAATGAGCAGTTCTTC	CASSFGLAGGYNEQFF
few	TRBV5-1	TRBJ2-7	TRBD2	TGCGCCAGCAGTCCATCCGGGACTAGCGGGAGAAATGGGTACGAGCAGTACTTC	CASSPSGTSGRNGYEQYF
NA	TRBV15	TRBJ2-7	NA	TGTGCCACCAGCAGAGATAACAGCGGCTTCTACGAGCAGTACTTC	CATSRDNSGFYEQYF
NA	TRBV7-2	TRBJ2-1	NA	TGTGCCAGCATCTTTTCGGGACTCAACAATGAGCAGTTCTTC	CASIFSGLNNEQFF
few	TRBV18	TRBJ2-7	TRBD1	TGTGCCAGCTCACTGGGACAGGGCAACCGGGAGCAGTACTTC	CASSLGQGNREQYF
few	TRBV5-1	TRBJ2-5	TRBD1	TGCGCCAGCAGCCTGACAGGGGAAGAGACCCAGTACTTC	CASSLTGEETQYF
NA	TRBV28	TRBJ2-7	TRBD1	TGTGCCAGCGGGCAGGGGGCAAACGAGCAGTACTTC	CASGQGANEQYF
once	TRBV5-5	TRBJ1-5	NA	TGTGCCAGCAGCTCAGGACAAGCAAATCAGCCCCAGCATTTT	CASSSGQANQPQHF
once	TRBV19	TRBJ1-5	NA	TGTGCCAGTAACCAGGGCCGCAATCAGCCCCAGCATTTT	CASNQGRNQPQHF
NA	TRBV30	TRBJ1-1	TRBD1	TGTGCCTGGAGTAGACAGGGGAACACTGAAGCTTTCTTT	CAWSRQGNTEAFF
NA	TRBV7-9	TRBJ1-2	TRBD1	TGTGCCAGCAGCTCGGGACAGCGTTATGGCTACACCTTC	CASSSGQRYGYTF
NA	TRBV27	TRBJ2-2	TRBD2	TGTGCCAGCAGTGCCCGACTAGCGGAGATCACCGGGGAGCTGTTTTTT	CASSARLAEITGELFF
NA	TRBV9	TRBJ1-1	NA	TGTGCCAGCAGCGTAGCTCAAGTGGGAGCCGAAGCTTTCTTT	CASSVAQVGAEAFF
once	TRBV28	TRBJ1-1	NA	TGTGCCAGCAGTTTGCGCCAAACCATGAACACTGAAGCTTTCTTT	CASSLRQTMNTEAFF
NA	TRBV29-1	TRBJ2-1	TRBD2	TGCAGCGTTGAAAGATGGGTCGGGACTAGCGGTTACAATGAGCAGTTCTTC	CSVERWVGTSGYNEQFF